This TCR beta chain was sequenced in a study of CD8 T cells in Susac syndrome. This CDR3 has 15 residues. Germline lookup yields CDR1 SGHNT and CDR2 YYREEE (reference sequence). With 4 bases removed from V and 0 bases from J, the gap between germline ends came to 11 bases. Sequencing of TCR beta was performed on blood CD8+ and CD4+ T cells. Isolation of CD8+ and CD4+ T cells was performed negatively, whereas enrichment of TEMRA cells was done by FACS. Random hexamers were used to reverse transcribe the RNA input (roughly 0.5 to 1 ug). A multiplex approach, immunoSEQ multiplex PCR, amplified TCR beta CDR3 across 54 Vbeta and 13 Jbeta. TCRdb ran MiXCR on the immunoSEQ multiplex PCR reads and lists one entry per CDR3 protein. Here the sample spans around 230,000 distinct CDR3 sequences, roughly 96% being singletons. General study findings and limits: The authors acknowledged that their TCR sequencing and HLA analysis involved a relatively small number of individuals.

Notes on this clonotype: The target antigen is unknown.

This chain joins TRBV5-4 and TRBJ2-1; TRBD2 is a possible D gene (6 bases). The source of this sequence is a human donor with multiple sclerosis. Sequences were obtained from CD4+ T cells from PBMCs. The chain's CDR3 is CASSPSGPSYNEQFF. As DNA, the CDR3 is TGTGCCAGCAGCCCCAGCGGGCCCTCCTACAATGAGCAGTTCTTC.